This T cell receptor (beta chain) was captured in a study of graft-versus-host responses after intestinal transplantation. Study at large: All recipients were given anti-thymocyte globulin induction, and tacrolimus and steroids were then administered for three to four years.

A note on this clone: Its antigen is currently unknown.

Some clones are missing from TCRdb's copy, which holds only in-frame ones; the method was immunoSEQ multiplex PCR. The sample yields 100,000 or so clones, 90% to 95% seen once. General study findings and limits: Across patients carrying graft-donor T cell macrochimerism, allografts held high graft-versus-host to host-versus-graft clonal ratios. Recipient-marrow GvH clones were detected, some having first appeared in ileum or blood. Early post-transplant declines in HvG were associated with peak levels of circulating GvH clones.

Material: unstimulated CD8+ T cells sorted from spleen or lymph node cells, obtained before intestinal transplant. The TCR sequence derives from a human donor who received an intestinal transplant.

CDR3 sequence: CASSQDRGREQYF. CDR3 bases: TGCGCCAGCAGCCAAGATCGCGGAAGGGAGCAGTACTTC. The V call is TRBV4-3, the J call TRBJ2-7; no clear D. Germline V gene data show CDR1 as LGHNA and CDR2 as YSLEER. This CDR3 spans 13 amino acids. V was clipped by 0 bases and J by 7 bases, with 10 bases between them.